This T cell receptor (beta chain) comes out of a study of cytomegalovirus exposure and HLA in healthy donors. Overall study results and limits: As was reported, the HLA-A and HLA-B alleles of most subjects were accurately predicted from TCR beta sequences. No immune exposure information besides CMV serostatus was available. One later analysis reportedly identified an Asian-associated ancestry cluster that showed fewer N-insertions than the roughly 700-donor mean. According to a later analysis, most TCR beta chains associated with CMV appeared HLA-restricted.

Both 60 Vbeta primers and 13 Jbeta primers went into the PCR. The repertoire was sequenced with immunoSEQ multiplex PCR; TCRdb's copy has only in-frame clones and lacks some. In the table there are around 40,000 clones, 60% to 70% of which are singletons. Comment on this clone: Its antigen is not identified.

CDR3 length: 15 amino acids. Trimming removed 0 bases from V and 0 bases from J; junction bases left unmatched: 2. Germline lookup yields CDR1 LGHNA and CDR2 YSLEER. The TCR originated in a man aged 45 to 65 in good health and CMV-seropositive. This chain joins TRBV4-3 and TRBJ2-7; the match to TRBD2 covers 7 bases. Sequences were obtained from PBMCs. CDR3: CASSQDGGGSYEQYF. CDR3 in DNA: TGCGCCAGCAGCCAAGATGGGGGGGGCTCCTACGAGCAGTACTTC.